This entry lists 8 T cell receptor beta chains sequenced from one sample in a study of response to subunit inactivated influenza vaccine. MiXCR, applied by TCRdb to the RT-PCR reads, yields one record per CDR3 protein. The sample carries 550,000 to 650,000 distinct CDR3 sequences, about an eighth recorded once. The sequenced sample was PBMCs from blood, obtained on the day of vaccination. Receptor source: a man aged 45-60 years who received an inactivated influenza vaccine.

This clonotype showed up just a few times. The V and J genes are TRBV24-1 and TRBJ1-3; D remains unclear. The CDR3 consists of 16 residues. The germline V gene has CDR1 KGHDR and CDR2 SFDVKD. Trimming took 1 base from V and 3 from J, leaving 12 bases between them. CDR3 in DNA: TGTGCCACCAGTGATTTTAAGGACCTACTTGGAAACACCATATATTTT. Its translation is CATSDFKDLLGNTIYF.

This clonotype was detected ten times or more. The chain couples TRBV10-3 to TRBJ2-7; D uncertain. V was trimmed by 10 bases and J by 5 bases, leaving 21 bases between them. Germline loops: CDR1 ENHRY, CDR2 SYGVKD. There are 14 residues in the CDR3. CDR3 sequence: CANSYSGVRDEQYF. The CDR3 region has the DNA TGTGCCAACTCATACAGTGGAGTTAGGGACGAGCAGTACTTC.

This clonotype was detected many times. The rearrangement links TRBV7-9 to TRBJ2-1, with D perhaps given as TRBD1 or TRBD2 (5 bases each). The germline CDR1 and CDR2 sequences are SEHNR and FQNEAQ (reference sequence). The CDR3 is made up of 13 amino acids. V lost 1 base and J lost 12, with 13 bases in between. For the CDR3, the DNA is TGTGCCAGCAGCTTAGGCGGGCAGGGTCCGCAGTTCTTC. Translated, it gives CASSLGGQGPQFF.

The chain has TRBV30 and TRBJ1-6, with D possibly being TRBD1 (5 bases). The CDR3 length is 13 residues. Germline V CDR1 and CDR2: GTSNPN, SVGIG (reference sequence). The V and J ends lost 4 bases and 9 bases respectively, with 13 bases between them. CDR3 region: CAWTPQGGSPLHF. The CDR3 nucleotides are TGTGCCTGGACCCCGCAGGGTGGTTCACCCCTCCACTTT.

The chain has TRBV20-1 and TRBJ1-5; D gene ambiguous. Trimming removed 1 base from V and 3 bases from J, with 13 bases in between. Looked up from germline, CDR1 is DFQATT and CDR2 is SNEGSKA (reference sequence). The CDR3 sequence is 15 residues long. The CDR3 region is CSARGTALYNQPQHF. CDR3 DNA: TGCAGTGCTAGAGGAACAGCGCTCTACAATCAGCCCCAGCATTTT.

There are many counts of this clonotype. V and J are TRBV6-1 and TRBJ2-3, with a weak D call TRBD1 (5 bases). Between the trimmed V and J ends, which lost 6 bases and 0 bases, there was a span of 13 bases. The CDR3 sequence is 15 residues long. Germline V gene sequence: CDR1 MNHNS, CDR2 SASEGT. The DNA of the CDR3 is TGTGCCAGCAGACAGCTCGACAGAAGCACAGATACGCAGTATTTT. This translates into CASRQLDRSTDTQYF.

This rearrangement joins TRBV20-1 to TRBJ2-7, with 10 bases that match TRBD1. From germline, CDR1 is DFQATT and CDR2 SNEGSKA (reference sequence). The CDR3 has 15 amino acids. V dropped 6 bases and J dropped 5; count of bases not matched to a gene: 13. The DNA of the CDR3 is TGCAGTGCCGCCGGTCGGGACAGGGGAAGTCACGAGCAGTACTTC. Protein sequence: CSAAGRDRGSHEQYF.

This clonotype was seen at least ten times. This chain uses TRBV12-3 or TRBV12-4 with TRBJ2-6; perhaps TRBD2 as D (6 bases). Trimming pared 2 bases from V and 2 bases from J, leaving 7 bases between. CDR3 length equals 15 residues. The CDR3, as DNA: TGTGCCAGCAGTTTATCGGGGGCTGGGGCCAACGTCCTGACTTTC. Translated: CASSLSGAGANVLTF.